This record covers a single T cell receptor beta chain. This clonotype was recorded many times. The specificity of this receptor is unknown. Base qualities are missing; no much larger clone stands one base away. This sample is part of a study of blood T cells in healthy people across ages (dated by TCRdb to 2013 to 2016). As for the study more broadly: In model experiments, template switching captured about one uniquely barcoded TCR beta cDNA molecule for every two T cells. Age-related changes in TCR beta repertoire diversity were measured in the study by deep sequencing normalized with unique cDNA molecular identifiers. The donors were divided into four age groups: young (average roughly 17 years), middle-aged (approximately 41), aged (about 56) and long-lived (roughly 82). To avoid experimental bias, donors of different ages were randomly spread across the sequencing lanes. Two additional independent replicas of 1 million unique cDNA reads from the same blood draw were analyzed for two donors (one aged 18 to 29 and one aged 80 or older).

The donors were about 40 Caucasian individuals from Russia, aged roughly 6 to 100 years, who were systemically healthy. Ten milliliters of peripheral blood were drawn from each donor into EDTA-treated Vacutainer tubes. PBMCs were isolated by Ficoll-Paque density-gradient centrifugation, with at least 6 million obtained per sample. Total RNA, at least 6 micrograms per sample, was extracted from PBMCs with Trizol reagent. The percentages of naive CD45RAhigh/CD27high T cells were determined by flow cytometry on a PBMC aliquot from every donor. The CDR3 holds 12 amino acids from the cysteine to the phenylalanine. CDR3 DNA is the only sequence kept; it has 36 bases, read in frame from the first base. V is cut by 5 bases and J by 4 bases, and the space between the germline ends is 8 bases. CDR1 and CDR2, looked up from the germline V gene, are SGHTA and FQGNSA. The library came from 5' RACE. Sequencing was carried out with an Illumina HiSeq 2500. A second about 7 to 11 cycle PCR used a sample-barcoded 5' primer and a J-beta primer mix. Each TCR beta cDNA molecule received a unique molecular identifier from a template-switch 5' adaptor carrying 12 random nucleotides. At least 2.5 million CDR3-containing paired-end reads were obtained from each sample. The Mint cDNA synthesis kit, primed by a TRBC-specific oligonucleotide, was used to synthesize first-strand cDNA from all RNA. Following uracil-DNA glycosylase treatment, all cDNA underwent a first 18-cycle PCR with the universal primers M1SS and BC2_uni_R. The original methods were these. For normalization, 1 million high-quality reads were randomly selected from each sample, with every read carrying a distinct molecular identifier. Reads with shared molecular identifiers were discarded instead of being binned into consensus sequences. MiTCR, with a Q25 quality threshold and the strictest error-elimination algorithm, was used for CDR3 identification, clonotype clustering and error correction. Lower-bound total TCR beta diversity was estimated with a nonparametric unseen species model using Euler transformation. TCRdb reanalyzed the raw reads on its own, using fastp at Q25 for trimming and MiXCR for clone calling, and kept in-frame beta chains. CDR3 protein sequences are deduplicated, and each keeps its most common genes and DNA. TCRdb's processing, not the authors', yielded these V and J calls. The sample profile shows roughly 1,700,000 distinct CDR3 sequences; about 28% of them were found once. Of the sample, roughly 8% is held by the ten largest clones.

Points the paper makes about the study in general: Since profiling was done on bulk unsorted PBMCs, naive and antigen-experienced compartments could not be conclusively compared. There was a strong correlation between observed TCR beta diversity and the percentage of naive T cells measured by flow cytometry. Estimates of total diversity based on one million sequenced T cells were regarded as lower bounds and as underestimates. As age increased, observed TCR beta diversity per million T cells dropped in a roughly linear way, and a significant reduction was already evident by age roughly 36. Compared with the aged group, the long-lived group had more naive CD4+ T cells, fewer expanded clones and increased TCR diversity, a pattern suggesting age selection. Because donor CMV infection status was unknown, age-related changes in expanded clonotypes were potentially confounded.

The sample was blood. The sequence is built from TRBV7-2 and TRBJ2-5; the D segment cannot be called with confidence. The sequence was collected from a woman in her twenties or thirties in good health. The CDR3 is CASSDKPETQYF. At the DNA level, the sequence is TGTGCCAGCAGCGACAAACCAGAGACCCAGTACTTC.